This T cell receptor beta chain derives from a study of blood T cell repertoires in COVID-19. In the study overall: Acute and convalescent COVID-19 specimens originated in the United States, Italy and Spain.

This table comes from immunoSEQ multiplex PCR, and its TCRdb copy is limited to in-frame clones, with some not included. The sample holds tens of thousands of clones; around four fifths are singletons and the top ten take less than 6.5%. Trimming took off 2 bases at V and 3 bases at J, with 9 bases between the two ends. CDR1 is SGHTA and CDR2 is FQGNSA in the germline V gene. This CDR3 comprises 14 residues. V is TRBV7-2 and J is TRBJ2-3; a weak D match, TRBD1 (6 bases). The receptor was isolated from a man aged 50-60 years with active COVID-19. The sample consisted of peripheral blood. As DNA, the CDR3 is TGTGCCAGCAGCTTATCCCAGGGGACAGATACGCAGTATTTT. As protein: CASSLSQGTDTQYF.